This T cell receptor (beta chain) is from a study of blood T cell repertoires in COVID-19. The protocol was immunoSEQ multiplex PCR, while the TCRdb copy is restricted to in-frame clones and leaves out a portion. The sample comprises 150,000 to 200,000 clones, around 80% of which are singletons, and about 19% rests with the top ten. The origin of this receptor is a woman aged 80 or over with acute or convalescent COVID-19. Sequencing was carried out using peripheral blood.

The CDR3 sequence: CASRDGQGGSGSYEQYF. Here the CDR3 DNA reads TGCGCCAGCAGAGACGGACAGGGTGGCTCAGGGTCCTACGAGCAGTACTTC. The genes are TRBV10-2 and TRBJ2-7; 8 bases agree with TRBD1. The trim removed 6 bases at V and 1 base at J, leaving 14 bases unmatched. CDR3 size: 17 residues. The germline CDR1 and CDR2 sequences are WSHSY and SAAADI.